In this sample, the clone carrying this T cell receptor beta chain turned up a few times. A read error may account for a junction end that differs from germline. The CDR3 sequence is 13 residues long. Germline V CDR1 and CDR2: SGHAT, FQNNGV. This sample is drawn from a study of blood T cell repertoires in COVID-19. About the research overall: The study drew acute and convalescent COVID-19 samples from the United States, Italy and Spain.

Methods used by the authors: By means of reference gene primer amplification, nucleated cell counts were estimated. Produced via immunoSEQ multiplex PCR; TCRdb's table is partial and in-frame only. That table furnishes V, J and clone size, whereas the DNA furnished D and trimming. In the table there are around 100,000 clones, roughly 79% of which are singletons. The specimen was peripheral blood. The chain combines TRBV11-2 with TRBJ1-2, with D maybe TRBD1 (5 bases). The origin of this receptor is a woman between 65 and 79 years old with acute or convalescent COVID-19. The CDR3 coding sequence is TGCGCCACTTTGGGGCAGGGATCGCCCGGCTACACCTTC. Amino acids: CATLGQGSPGYTF. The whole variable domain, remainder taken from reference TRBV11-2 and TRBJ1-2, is EAGVAQSPRYKIIEKRQSVAFWCNPISGHATLYWYQQILGQGPKLLIQFQNNGVVDDSQLPKDRFSAERLKGVDSTLKIQPAKLEDSAVYLCATLGQGSPGYTFGSGTRLTVV.